The rows below give T cell receptor beta chains drawn from one sample of a study of PD-1 blockade in mismatch repair-deficient tumors. Repertoires were generated with immunoSEQ multiplex PCR, while TCRdb's copy carries only in-frame clones and drops some. The sample contains approximately 60,000 clones, about 91% of which appear only once. Sequences were derived from peripheral blood, sampled 52 weeks after starting pembrolizumab. Receptor source: an adult with mismatch repair-deficient cancer. CDR3s include the opening cysteine and the closing phenylalanine or tryptophan. D genes are given only for firm matches. Clone size is stated in some rows and not others, as once, few, many or a class when expanded.

V	J	size	D	CDR3	DNA
TRBV27	TRBJ2-2	-	-	CASKDHGGIGELFF	TGTGCCAGCAAGGATCACGGGGGAATCGGGGAGCTGTTTTTT
TRBV29-1	TRBJ2-1	-	-	CSVEGVGVSYNEQFF	TGCAGCGTTGAAGGGGTTGGAGTCTCCTACAATGAGCAGTTCTTC
TRBV5-1	TRBJ1-1	once	TRBD1	CASSPGQGLMEAFF	TGCGCCAGCAGCCCGGGACAGGGCCTGATGGAGGCTTTCTTT
TRBV28	TRBJ2-6	-	-	CASSTVQSGANVLTF	TGTGCCAGCAGTACAGTCCAATCCGGGGCCAACGTCCTGACTTTC
TRBV5-6	TRBJ2-1	-	-	CASSFAAEQFF	TGTGCCAGCAGCTTCGCAGCTGAGCAGTTCTTC
TRBV4-2	TRBJ2-7	-	-	CASSQGVPSLEQYF	TGTGCCAGCAGCCAAGGGGTACCCTCTCTCGAGCAGTACTTC
TRBV4-3	TRBJ2-5	-	TRBD2	CASSQGHQAGRETQYF	TGCGCCAGCAGCCAGGGTCACCAAGCGGGACGGGAGACCCAGTACTTC
TRBV30	TRBJ2-2	-	-	CAWRSGYTGELFF	TGTGCCTGGAGATCGGGCTACACCGGGGAGCTGTTTTTT
TRBV5-1	TRBJ2-5	-	TRBD2	CASSKGTNSRETQYF	TGCGCCAGCAGCAAAGGGACTAATTCGCGGGAGACCCAGTACTTC
TRBV7-8	TRBJ2-7	-	TRBD1	CASSLAGTGITYEQYF	TGTGCCAGCAGCTTAGCGGGGACAGGAATAACCTACGAGCAGTACTTC
TRBV28	TRBJ2-7	-	TRBD1	CASSLDRGREQYF	TGTGCCAGCAGTCTGGACAGGGGGCGCGAGCAGTACTTC
TRBV12-5	TRBJ1-2	-	-	CASGLVGYGYTF	TGTGCTAGTGGTTTGGTGGGGTACGGCTACACCTTC
TRBV18	TRBJ2-1	-	TRBD2	CASSLGQGRPGLAGGLFPHEQFF	TGTGCCAGCTCACTCGGACAGGGGCGCCCCGGACTAGCGGGAGGGCTCTTCCCCCATGAGCAGTTCTTC
TRBV11-3	TRBJ2-7	once	TRBD1	CASSFGSRGHEQYF	TGTGCCAGCAGCTTCGGGAGCAGGGGGCATGAGCAGTACTTC
TRBV30	TRBJ2-7	-	-	CAWNSVGGGPYEQYF	TGTGCCTGGAACTCTGTAGGGGGAGGGCCATACGAGCAGTACTTC
TRBV29-1	TRBJ2-2	-	TRBD1	CSGTTGGTGELFF	TGCAGCGGGACGACAGGGGGAACCGGGGAGCTGTTTTTT
TRBV18	TRBJ1-3	once	-	CASSPDGGLAGNTIYF	TGTGCCAGCTCACCGGACGGGGGACTTGCTGGAAACACCATATATTTT
TRBV11-2	TRBJ2-5	-	-	CASSLGADYEAQYF	TGTGCCAGCAGCTTAGGAGCGGACTATGAGGCCCAGTACTTC
TRBV18	TRBJ2-1	-	-	CASSPPGGGNEQFF	TGTGCCAGCTCACCACCGGGAGGAGGAAATGAGCAGTTCTTC
TRBV4-2	TRBJ2-3	-	TRBD2	CASSHRSGMLDTQYF	TGTGCCAGCAGCCACCGTAGCGGGATGTTGGATACGCAGTATTTT
TRBV6-1	TRBJ2-7	-	TRBD1	CASQSLTGLGYEQYF	TGTGCCAGCCAAAGCCTGACAGGGTTAGGCTACGAGCAGTACTTC
TRBV6-6	TRBJ1-2	-	TRBD1	CASLRQGRYGYTF	TGTGCCAGCCTACGACAGGGCCGCTATGGCTACACCTTC
TRBV10-2	TRBJ1-1	-	TRBD1	CASSESGQGAGTEAFF	TGCGCCAGCAGTGAGTCCGGTCAGGGGGCAGGTACTGAAGCTTTCTTT
TRBV5-1	TRBJ2-7	-	-	CASALGGVGEQYF	TGCGCCAGCGCCTTGGGGGGAGTAGGCGAGCAGTACTTC
TRBV18	TRBJ2-4	-	-	CASSPPNLAKNIQYF	TGTGCCAGCTCACCACCAAACCTAGCCAAAAACATTCAGTACTTC